This T cell receptor beta chain emerged from a study of response to subunit inactivated influenza vaccine. Study-level findings and limits: Each seasonal flu vaccination may recruit only limited new T cells, authors suggested.

One entry per CDR3 protein results from TCRdb running MiXCR on the RT-PCR reads. The sample records roughly 150,000 distinct CDR3 sequences, 11% being singletons. Worth noting for this clonotype: Its antigen is not identified.

Germline-derived CDR1 and CDR2 are SGHAT and FQNNGV. This CDR3 has 13 amino acids. Trimming cost V 0 bases and J 15 bases, with 15 bases left between them. The chain combines TRBV11-2 with TRBJ2-1; D is undetermined. This specimen consisted of non-naive T cells sorted from PBMCs, obtained 40 to 50 days after vaccination. The receptor's source is a man aged 45-65 years who received an inactivated influenza vaccine. The CDR3 loop is CASSLDRGSPSFF. CDR3 coding DNA: TGTGCCAGCAGCTTAGATCGAGGCAGTCCCTCGTTCTTC.